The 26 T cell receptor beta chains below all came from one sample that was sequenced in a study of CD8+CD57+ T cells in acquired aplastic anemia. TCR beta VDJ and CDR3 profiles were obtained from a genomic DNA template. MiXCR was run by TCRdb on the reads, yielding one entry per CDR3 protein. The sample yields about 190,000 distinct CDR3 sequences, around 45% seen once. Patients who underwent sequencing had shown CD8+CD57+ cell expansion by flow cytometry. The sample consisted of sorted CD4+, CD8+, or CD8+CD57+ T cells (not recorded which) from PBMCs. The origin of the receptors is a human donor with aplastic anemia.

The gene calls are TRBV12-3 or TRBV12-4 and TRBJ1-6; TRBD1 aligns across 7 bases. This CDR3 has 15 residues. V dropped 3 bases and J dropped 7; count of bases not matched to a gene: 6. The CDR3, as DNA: TGTGCCAGCAGTTTGGCTGACAGGGACAATTCACCCCTCCACTTT. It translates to CASSLADRDNSPLHF.

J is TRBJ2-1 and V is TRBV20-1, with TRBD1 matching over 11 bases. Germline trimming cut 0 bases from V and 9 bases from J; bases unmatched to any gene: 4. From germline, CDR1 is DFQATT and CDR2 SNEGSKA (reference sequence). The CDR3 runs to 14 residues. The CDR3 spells CSAREGTGGFEQFF. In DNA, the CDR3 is TGCAGTGCTAGAGAAGGGACAGGGGGATTTGAGCAGTTCTTC.

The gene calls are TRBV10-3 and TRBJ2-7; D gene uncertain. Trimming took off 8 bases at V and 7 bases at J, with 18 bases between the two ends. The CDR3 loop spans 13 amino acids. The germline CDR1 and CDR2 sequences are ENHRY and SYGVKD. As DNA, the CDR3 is TGTGCCATCCGTCAGGACCAAGGTTCAGAGCAGTACTTC. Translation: CAIRQDQGSEQYF.

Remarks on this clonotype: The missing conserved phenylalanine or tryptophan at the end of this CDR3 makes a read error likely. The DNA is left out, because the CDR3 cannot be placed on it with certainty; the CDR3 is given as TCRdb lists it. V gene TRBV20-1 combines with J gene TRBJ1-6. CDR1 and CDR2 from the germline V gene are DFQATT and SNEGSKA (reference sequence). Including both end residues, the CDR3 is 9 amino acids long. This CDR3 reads CSAWGRANY.

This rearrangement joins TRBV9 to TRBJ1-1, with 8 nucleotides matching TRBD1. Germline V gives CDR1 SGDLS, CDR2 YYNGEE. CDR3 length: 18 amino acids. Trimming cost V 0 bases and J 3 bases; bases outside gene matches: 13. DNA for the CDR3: TGTGCCAGCAGCGTAGGCCCTAGGACAGGGCAGGGGCACACTGAAGCTTTCTTT. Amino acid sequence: CASSVGPRTGQGHTEAFF.

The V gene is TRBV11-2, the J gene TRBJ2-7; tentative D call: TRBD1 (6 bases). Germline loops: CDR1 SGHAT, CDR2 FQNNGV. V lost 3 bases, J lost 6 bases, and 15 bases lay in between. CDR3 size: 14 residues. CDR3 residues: CASSFGTLPCEQYF. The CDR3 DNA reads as TGTGCCAGCAGCTTTGGGACACTTCCCTGCGAGCAGTACTTC. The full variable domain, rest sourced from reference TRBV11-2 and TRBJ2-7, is EAGVAQSPRYKIIEKRQSVAFWCNPISGHATLYWYQQILGQGPKLLIQFQNNGVVDDSQLPKDRFSAERLKGVDSTLKIQPAKLEDSAVYLCASSFGTLPCEQYFGPGTRLTVT.

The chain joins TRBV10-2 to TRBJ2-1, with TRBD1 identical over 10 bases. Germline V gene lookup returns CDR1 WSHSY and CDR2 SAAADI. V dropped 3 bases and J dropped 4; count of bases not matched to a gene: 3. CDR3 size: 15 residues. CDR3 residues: CASSDRDRGYNEQFF. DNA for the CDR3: TGCGCCAGCAGTGACCGGGACAGGGGATACAATGAGCAGTTCTTC.

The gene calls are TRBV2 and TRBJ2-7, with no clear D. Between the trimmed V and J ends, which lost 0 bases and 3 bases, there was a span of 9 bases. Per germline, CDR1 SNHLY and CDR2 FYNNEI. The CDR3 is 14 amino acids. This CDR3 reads CASSEASLLYEQYF. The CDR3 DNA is TGTGCCAGCAGTGAAGCTTCACTTCTCTACGAGCAGTACTTC.

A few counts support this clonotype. CDR3 amino acids: CATSDSEAGEIYEQYF. The DNA of the CDR3 is TGTGCCACCAGTGACTCTGAAGCGGGGGAGATCTACGAGCAGTACTTC. J is TRBJ2-7 and V is TRBV24-1; 8 nucleotides align to TRBD2. This CDR3 has 16 amino acids. The V segment lost 4 bases and the J segment 3 bases; nucleotides outside the gene matches: 10. Germline CDR1 and CDR2: KGHDR and SFDVKD.

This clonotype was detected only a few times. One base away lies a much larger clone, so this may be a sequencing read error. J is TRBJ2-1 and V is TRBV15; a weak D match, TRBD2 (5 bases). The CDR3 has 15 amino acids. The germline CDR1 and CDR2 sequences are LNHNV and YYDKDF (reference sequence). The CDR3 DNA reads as TGTGCCATCAGCAGAGATTTGGCTAGCTCATATGAGCAGTTCTTC. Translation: CAISRDLASSYEQFF.

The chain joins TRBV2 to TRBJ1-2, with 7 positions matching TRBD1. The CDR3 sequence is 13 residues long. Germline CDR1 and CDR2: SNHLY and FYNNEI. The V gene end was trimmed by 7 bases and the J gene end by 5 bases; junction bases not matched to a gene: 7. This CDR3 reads CASTRDSGYGYTF. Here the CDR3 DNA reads TGTGCCAGCACAAGGGACAGTGGTTATGGCTACACCTTC.

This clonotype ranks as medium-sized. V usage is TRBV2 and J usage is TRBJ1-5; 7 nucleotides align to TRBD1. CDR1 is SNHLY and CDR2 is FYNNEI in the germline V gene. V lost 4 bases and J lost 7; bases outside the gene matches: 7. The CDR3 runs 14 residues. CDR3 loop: CASSGTGERQPQHF. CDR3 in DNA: TGTGCCAGCAGTGGAACAGGGGAGCGGCAGCCCCAGCATTTT. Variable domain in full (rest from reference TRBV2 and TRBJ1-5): EPEVTQTPSHQVTQMGQEVILRCVPISNHLYFYWYRQILGQKVEFLVSFYNNEISEKSEIFDDQFSVERPDGSNFTLKIRSTKLEDSAMYFCASSGTGERQPQHFGDGTRLSIL.

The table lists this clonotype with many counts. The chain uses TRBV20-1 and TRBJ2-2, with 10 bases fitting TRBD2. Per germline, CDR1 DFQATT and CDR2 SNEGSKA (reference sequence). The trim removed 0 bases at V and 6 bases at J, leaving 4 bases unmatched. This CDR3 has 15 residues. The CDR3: CSAREAGGPAGELFF. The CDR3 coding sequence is TGCAGTGCTAGAGAAGCGGGAGGGCCCGCCGGGGAGCTGTTTTTT.

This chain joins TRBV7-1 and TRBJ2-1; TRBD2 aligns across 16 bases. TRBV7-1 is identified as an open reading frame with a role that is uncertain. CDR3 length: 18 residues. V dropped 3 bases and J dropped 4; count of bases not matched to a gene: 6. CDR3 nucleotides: TGTGCCAGCAGCTCCGGGACTAGCGGGAGGGTGGGTTACAATGAGCAGTTCTTC. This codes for CASSSGTSGRVGYNEQFF.

The CDR3 here is CASSNNRGREQYF. CDR3 DNA sequence: TGTGCCAGTAGTAATAACAGGGGAAGGGAGCAGTACTTC. This chain joins TRBV19 and TRBJ2-7; 7 positions match TRBD1. This CDR3 has 13 residues. Losses at the gene ends were 4 bases for V and 7 bases for J; bases not matched to a gene: 7. The germline gives CDR1 LNHDA, CDR2 SQIVND (reference sequence).

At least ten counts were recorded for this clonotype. DNA of the CDR3: TGTGCCATCAGTGACCGCGTAGCCCGGGCTGGGGCCAACGTCCTGACTTTC. Its protein product is CAISDRVARAGANVLTF. This chain uses TRBV10-3 with TRBJ2-6, with no clear D. This CDR3 is built from 17 residues. Germline-derived CDR1 and CDR2 are ENHRY and SYGVKD. V was shortened by 3 bases and J by 2 bases, with 14 bases between the two germline ends.

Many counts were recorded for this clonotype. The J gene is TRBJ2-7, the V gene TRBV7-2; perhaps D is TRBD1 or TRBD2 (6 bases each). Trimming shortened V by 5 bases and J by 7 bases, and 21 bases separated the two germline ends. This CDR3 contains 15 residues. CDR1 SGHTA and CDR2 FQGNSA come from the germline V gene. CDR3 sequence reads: CASSAFTPGAGEQYF. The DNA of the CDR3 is TGTGCCAGCAGCGCTTTTACCCCGGGGGCGGGGGAGCAGTACTTC.

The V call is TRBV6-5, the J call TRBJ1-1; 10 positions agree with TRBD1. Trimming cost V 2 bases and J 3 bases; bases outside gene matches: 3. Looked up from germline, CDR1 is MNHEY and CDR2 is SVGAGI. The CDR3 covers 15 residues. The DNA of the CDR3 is TGTGCCAGCAGTTACCCGACAGGGGGCTACACTGAAGCTTTCTTT. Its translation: CASSYPTGGYTEAFF.

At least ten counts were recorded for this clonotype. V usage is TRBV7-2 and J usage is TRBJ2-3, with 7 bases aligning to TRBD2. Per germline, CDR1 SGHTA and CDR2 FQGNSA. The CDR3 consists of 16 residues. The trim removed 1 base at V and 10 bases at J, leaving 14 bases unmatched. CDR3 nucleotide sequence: TGTGCCAGCAGCTTAGTGACGCGGGAGCCTCTCGGGTCGCAGTATTTT. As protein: CASSLVTREPLGSQYF.

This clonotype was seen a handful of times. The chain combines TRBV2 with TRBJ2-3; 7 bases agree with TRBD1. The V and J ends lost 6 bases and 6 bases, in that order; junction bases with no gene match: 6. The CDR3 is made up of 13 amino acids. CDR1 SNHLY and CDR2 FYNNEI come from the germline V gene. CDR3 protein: CASRGTVGDTQYF. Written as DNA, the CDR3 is TGTGCCAGCAGGGGGACAGTGGGGGATACGCAGTATTTT.

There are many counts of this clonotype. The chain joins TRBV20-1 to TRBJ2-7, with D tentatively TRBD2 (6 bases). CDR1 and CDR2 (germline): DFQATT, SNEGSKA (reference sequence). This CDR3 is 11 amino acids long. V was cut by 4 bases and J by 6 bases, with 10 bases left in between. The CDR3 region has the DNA TGCAGTGCTATTATGGGGGGCGAGCAGTACTTC. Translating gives CSAIMGGEQYF.

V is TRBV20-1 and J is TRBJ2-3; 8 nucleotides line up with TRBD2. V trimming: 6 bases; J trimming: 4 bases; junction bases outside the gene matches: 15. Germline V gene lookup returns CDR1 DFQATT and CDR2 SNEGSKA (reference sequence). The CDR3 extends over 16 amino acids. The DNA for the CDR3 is TGCAGTGCCAGCAGCCAATTGACTAGCGTCTCAGATACGCAGTATTTT. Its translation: CSASSQLTSVSDTQYF.

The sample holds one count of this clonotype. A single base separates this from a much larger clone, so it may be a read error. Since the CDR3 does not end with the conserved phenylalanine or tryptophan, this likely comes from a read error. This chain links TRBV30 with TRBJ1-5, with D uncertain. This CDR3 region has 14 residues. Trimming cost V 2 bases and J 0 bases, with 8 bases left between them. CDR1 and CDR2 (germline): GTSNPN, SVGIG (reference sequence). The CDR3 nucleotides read TGTGCCTGGAGTTCAGACAATAGCAATCAGCCCCAGCATCTT. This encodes CAWSSDNSNQPQHL.

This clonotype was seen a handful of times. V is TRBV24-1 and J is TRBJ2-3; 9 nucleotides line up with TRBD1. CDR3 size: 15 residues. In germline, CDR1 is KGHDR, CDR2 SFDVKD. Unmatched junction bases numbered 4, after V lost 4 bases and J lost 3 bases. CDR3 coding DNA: TGTGCCACCAGTGAAGAGACAGGGGGAACAGATACGCAGTATTTT. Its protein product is CATSEETGGTDTQYF.

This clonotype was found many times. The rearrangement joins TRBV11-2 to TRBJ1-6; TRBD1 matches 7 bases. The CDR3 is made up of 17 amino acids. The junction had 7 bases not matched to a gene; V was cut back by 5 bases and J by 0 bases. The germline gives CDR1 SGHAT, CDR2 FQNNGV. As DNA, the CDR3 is TGTGCCAGCAGCAGGGACAGCGTTTACTCCTATAATTCACCCCTCCACTTT. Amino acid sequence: CASSRDSVYSYNSPLHF. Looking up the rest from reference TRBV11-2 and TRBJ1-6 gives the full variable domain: EAGVAQSPRYKIIEKRQSVAFWCNPISGHATLYWYQQILGQGPKLLIQFQNNGVVDDSQLPKDRFSAERLKGVDSTLKIQPAKLEDSAVYLCASSRDSVYSYNSPLHFGNGTRLTVT.

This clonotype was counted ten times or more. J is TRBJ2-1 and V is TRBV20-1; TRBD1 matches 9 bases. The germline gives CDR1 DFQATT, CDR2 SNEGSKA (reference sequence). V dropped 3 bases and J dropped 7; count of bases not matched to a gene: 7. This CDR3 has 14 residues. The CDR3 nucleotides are TGCAGTGCTAGTAAAGGGACAGGGTTTAATGAGCAGTTCTTC. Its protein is CSASKGTGFNEQFF.